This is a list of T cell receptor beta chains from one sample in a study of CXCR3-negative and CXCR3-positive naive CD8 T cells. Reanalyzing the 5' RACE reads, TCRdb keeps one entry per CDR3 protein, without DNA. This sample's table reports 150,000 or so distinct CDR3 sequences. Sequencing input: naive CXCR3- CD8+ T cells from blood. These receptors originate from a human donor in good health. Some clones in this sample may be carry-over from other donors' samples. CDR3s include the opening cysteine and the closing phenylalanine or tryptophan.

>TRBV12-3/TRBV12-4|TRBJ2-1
CASSSKRDPPYNEQFF
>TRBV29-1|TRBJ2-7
CSVETGTPYEQYF
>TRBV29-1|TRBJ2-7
CSVETPGGPYEQYF
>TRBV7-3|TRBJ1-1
CASSLTGFSNTEAFF
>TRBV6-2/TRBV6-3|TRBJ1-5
CASSYSEGSQPQHF
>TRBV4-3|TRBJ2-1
CASSRDGLAGDNEQFF
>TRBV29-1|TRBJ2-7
CSVASGSFEQYF
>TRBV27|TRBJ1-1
CASSLSAGGAEAFF
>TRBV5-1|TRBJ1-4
CASSLAVQGTTNEKLFF
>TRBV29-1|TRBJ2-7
CSVEESRGSGYEQYF
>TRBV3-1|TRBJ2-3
CASSHANREEVSDTQYF
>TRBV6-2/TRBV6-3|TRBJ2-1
CASSATYRLTSGSSYNEQFF
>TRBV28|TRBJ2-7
CASSLGVSGKEQYF
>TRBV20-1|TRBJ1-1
CSARGRTGPNTEAFF
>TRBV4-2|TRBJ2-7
CASSQDETSGRNPYYEQYF
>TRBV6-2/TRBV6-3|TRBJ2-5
CASRGQQGAETQYF
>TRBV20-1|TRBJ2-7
CSARLLGQGETYEQYF
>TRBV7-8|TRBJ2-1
CASSWVPQTSGRAETYEQFF
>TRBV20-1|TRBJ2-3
CSGQYNTDTQYF
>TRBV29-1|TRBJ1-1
CSVGGDGNTEAFF
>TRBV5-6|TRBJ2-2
CASSSLGAGELFF
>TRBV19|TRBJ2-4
CASTSSLDIQYF
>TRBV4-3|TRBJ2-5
CASSQARQYPETQYF
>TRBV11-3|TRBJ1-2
CASSRDRDGYTF
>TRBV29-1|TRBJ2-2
CSVITNTGELFF
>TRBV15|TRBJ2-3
CATSSRAGVPDTQYF
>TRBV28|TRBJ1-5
CASSFPRGTSGLYSNQPQHF
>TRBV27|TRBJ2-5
CASSDRNQETQYF
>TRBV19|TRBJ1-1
CASSIPTEAFF
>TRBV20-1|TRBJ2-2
CSAREQGQNTGELFF
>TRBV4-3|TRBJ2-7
CASSQDGVVIYEQYF
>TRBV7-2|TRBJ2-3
CASSSTSGGLTDKQYF